This T cell receptor (beta chain) appears in the sequencing data of a study of T cells in Graves' hyperthyroidism and ophthalmopathy. Study-level findings and limits: In validation, the model predicted ophthalmopathy. These predictions came a median about 6.2 months before onset.

TCR beta CDR3 regions were amplified from RNA. HTBI primers were the set used in a first-round RT-PCR of the TCR CDR3. TCRdb called the multiplex PCR reads again in MiXCR, with one record for every CDR3 protein. The sample has approximately 740,000 distinct CDR3 sequences; 12% to 15% are singletons. Deletions cut 3 bases from V and 5 bases from J, with 8 bases between. From germline, CDR1 is MDHEN and CDR2 SYDVKM. The CDR3 spans 13 residues. The authors obtained PBMCs from roughly 10 ml of fresh peripheral blood. This clonotype was seen ten or more times. Antigen unknown. This clonotype was sampled from a woman between 18 and 29 years old with Graves' hyperthyroidism. The V and J genes are TRBV28 and TRBJ1-5; D gene unclear. Sequenced material: blood. CDR3 sequence reads: CASSFFRDQPQHF. CDR3 nucleotides: TGTGCCAGCAGTTTTTTCCGGGATCAGCCCCAGCATTTT.